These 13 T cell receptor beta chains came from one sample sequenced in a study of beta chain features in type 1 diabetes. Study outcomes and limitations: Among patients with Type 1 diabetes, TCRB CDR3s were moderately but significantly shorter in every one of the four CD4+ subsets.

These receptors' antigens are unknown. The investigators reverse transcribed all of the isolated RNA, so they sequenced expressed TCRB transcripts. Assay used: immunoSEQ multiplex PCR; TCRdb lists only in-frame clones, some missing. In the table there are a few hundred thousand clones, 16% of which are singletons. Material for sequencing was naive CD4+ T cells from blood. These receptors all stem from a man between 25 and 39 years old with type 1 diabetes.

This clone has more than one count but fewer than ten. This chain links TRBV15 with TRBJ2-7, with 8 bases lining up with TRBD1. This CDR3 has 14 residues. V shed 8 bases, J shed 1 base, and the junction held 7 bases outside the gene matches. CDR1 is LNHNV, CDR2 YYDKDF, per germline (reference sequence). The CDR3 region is CATAPGDRSYEQYF. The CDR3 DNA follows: TGTGCCACCGCACCCGGGGACAGGTCCTACGAGCAGTACTTC.

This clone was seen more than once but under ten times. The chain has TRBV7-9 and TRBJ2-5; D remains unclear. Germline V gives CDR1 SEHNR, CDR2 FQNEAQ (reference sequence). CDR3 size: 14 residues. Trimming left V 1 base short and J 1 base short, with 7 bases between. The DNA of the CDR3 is TGTGCCAGCAGCTTAGGACGGTTCCAAGAGACCCAGTACTTC. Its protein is CASSLGRFQETQYF.

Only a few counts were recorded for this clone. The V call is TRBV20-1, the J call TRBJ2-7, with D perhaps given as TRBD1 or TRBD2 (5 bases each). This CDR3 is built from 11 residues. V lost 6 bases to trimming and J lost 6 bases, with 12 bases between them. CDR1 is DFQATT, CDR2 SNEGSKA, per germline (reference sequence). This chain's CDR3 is CSAAGGTEQYF. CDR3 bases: TGCAGTGCGGCCGGTGGGACCGAGCAGTACTTC.

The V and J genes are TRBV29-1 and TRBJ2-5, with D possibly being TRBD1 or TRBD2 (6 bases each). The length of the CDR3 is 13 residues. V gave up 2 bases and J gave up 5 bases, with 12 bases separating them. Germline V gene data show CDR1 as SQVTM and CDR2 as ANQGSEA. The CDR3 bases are TGCAGCGTTGAATCCGGGGGCGGTGAGACCCAGTACTTC. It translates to CSVESGGGETQYF.

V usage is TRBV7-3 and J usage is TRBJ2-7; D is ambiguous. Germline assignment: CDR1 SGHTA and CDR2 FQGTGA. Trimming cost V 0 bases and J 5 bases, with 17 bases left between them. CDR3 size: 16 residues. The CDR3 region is CASSLTADVPVDEQYF. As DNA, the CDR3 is TGTGCCAGCAGCTTAACGGCTGATGTCCCAGTAGACGAGCAGTACTTC.

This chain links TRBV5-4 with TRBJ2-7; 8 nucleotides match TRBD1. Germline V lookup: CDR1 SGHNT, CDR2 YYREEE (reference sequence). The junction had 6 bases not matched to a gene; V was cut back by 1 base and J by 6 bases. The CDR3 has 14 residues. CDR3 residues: CASSLSWQGAEQYF. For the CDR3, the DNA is TGTGCCAGCAGCTTGTCTTGGCAGGGGGCCGAGCAGTACTTC.

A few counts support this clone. The CDR3 DNA reads as TGTGCCAGCAGTTACTCAGGGAATCGGCCCTACGAGCAGTACTTC. It is translated as CASSYSGNRPYEQYF. V usage is TRBV6-5 and J usage is TRBJ2-7; D unclear. The CDR3 covers 15 residues. CDR1 is MNHEY, CDR2 SVGAGI, per germline. V was pared by 0 bases and J by 2 bases, with 11 bases between.

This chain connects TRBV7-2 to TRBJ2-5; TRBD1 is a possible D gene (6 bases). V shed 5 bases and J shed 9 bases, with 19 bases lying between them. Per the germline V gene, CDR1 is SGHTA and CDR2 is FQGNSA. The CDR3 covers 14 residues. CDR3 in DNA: TGTGCCAGCAGCCCGGACAGACGTATGGGGGCCCAGTACTTC. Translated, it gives CASSPDRRMGAQYF.

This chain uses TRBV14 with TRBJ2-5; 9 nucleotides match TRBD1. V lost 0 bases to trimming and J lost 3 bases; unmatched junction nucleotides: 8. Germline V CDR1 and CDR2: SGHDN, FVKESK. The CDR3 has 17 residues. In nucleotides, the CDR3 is TGTGCCAGCAGCCAAGATCTTTCCGGGACAGGGAAAGAGACCCAGTACTTC. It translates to CASSQDLSGTGKETQYF.

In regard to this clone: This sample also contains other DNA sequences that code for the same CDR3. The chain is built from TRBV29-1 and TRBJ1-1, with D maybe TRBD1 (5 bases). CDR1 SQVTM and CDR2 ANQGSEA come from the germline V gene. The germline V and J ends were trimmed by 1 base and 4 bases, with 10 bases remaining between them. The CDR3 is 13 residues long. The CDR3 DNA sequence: TGCAGCGTTGAAGGGCAGGGAGGCACTGAAGCTTTCTTT. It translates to CSVEGQGGTEAFF.

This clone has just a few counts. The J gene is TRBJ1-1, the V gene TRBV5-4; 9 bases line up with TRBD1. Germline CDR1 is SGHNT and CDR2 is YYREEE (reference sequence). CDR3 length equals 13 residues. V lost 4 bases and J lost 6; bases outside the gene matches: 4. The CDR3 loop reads CASSIGQGPEAFF. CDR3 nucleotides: TGTGCCAGCAGCATAGGACAGGGGCCTGAAGCTTTCTTT. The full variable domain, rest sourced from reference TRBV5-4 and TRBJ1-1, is ETGVTQSPTHLIKTRGQQVTLRCSSQSGHNTVSWYQQALGQGPQFIFQYYREEENGRGNFPPRFSGLQFPNYSSELNVNALELDDSALYLCASSIGQGPEAFFGQGTRLTVV.

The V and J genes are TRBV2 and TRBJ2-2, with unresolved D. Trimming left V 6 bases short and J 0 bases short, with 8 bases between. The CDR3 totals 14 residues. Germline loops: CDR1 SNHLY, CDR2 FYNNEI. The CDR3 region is CASRPRTNTGELFF. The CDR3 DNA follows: TGTGCCAGCAGGCCGAGAACGAACACCGGGGAGCTGTTTTTT.

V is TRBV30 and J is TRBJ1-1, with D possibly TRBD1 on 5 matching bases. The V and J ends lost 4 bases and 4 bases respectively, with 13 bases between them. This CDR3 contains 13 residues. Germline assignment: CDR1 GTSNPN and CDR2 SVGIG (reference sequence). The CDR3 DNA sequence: TGTGCCTGGAATCGGGGCTTCGCCACTGAAGCTTTCTTT. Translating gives CAWNRGFATEAFF.